This T cell receptor beta chain came from a study of cytotoxic CD8 clonotypes in ibrutinib-treated CLL. The wider study: Of the patients, about twelve were relapsed/refractory, about 15 treatment-naive and 17 to 18 IGHV unmutated. With a range of 6 to 36, the median treatment time before response samples were taken was more than 10 months.

CDR3 size: 14 residues. V was cut by 2 bases and J by 5 bases, with 7 bases left in between. Germline values: CDR1 MNHEY, CDR2 SMNVEV (reference sequence). Assay used: immunoSEQ multiplex PCR; TCRdb lists only in-frame clones, some missing. The sample records more than 200,000 clones, about four fifths being singletons. The TCR was taken from a human donor with chronic lymphocytic leukemia. The chain joins TRBV27 to TRBJ1-6; TRBD1 might be the D (5 bases). The sample was PBMCs, taken after 12 months of ibrutinib treatment. This CDR3 is CASSLQDNNSPLHF. CDR3 coding DNA: TGTGCCAGCAGTTTACAGGACAATAATTCACCCCTCCACTTT.